The rows below give T cell receptor beta chains drawn from one sample of a study of blood T cell repertoires in COVID-19. Sequencing was performed with immunoSEQ multiplex PCR; in TCRdb, only in-frame clones are kept and a portion is missing. The table lists approximately 68,000 clones, approximately 80% of them singletons. Sequencing was carried out using peripheral blood. The receptors were gathered from a man older than 75 with active COVID-19. The CDR3 runs from the conserved cysteine through the conserved F or W. The order of the fields is J gene, clone size, V gene, D gene, CDR3 protein, CDR3 DNA. A D gene is named only where the DNA matches it firmly. Clone size is stated in some rows and not others, as once, few, many or a class when expanded.

TRBJ1-5	.	TRBV30	.	CAWSETGIQPQHF	TGTGCCTGGAGCGAAACAGGGATTCAGCCCCAGCATTTT
TRBJ2-5	.	TRBV7-8	.	CASSPQSGIQETQYF	TGTGCCAGCAGCCCTCAATCCGGGATCCAAGAGACCCAGTACTTC
TRBJ1-6	.	TRBV28	TRBD1	CASSPDRGNSPLHF	TGTGCCAGCAGCCCTGACAGGGGTAATTCACCCCTCCACTTT
TRBJ2-2	.	TRBV6-4	.	CASSEKTSTGTSCEHRGAVF	TGTGCCAGCAGTGAGAAAACATCTACCGGGACAAGTTGCGAACACCGGGGAGCTGTTTTT
TRBJ1-5	once	TRBV20-1	.	CSASLGPRNQPQHF	TGCAGTGCTAGTTTGGGGCCTCGCAATCAGCCCCAGCATTTT
TRBJ1-2	once	TRBV7-3	.	CASSLRENYGYTF	TGTGCCAGCAGCTTGAGGGAGAACTATGGCTACACCTTC
TRBJ2-3	.	TRBV5-1	.	CASSLTASGTDTQYF	TGCGCCAGCAGCCTTACGGCTAGCGGCACAGATACGCAGTATTTT
TRBJ2-5	.	TRBV19	TRBD2	CASSRTSGGQETQYF	TGTGCCAGTAGCAGGACTAGCGGGGGACAAGAGACCCAGTACTTC
TRBJ1-2	once	TRBV7-2	TRBD1	CASSIPSGTGGAGYTF	TGTGCCAGCAGCATCCCCTCGGGGACAGGGGGCGCGGGCTACACCTTC
TRBJ2-2	.	TRBV27	.	CASIGGPTGELFF	TGTGCCAGCATTGGGGGCCCCACCGGGGAGCTGTTTTTT
TRBJ2-3	.	TRBV29-1	.	CSVLRDSNTDTQYF	TGCAGCGTTCTCCGGGACTCCAACACAGATACGCAGTATTTT
TRBJ2-5	.	TRBV19	TRBD2	CASSMVTSGGKTQYF	TGTGCCAGTAGTATGGTGACTAGCGGGGGGAAGACCCAGTACTTC
TRBJ2-7	once	TRBV6-5	TRBD1	CASRRRDRDIAEQYF	TGTGCCAGCAGGAGGCGGGACAGGGATATCGCCGAGCAGTACTTC
TRBJ1-1	.	TRBV4-1	TRBD1	CASGQGFNTEAFF	TGCGCCAGCGGACAGGGGTTTAACACTGAAGCTTTCTTT
TRBJ1-1	.	TRBV11-2	.	CASSLGSSTEAFF	TGTGCCAGCAGCTTAGGTAGTAGCACTGAAGCTTTCTTT
TRBJ2-3	.	TRBV5-1	TRBD2	CASSSGAGGLADTQYF	TGCGCCAGCAGCTCGGGGGCGGGAGGATTGGCAGATACGCAGTATTTT
TRBJ2-7	.	TRBV20-1	TRBD1	CSASLVPGQGQDHEQYF	TGCAGTGCTAGTTTAGTCCCGGGACAGGGTCAAGACCACGAGCAGTACTTC
TRBJ2-3	.	TRBV6-5	TRBD1	CASRSKSDRGWQYF	TGTGCCAGCAGGTCTAAATCCGACAGGGGCTGGCAGTATTTT
TRBJ2-7	.	TRBV7-2	.	CASSLSQAIPYEQYF	TGTGCCAGCAGCTTATCACAGGCGATTCCCTACGAGCAGTACTTC
TRBJ2-5	.	TRBV9	TRBD1	CASSTSPGTEETQYF	TGTGCCAGCAGCACCTCCCCGGGGACAGAAGAGACCCAGTACTTC
TRBJ1-2	once	TRBV28	TRBD1	CASSTGTVRGYTF	TGTGCCAGCAGTACGGGGACAGTTCGGGGCTACACCTTC
TRBJ2-1	.	TRBV3-1/TRBV3-2	TRBD2	CASSQGPGLSYNEQFF	TGTGCCAGCAGCCAAGGGCCGGGACTATCCTACAATGAGCAGTTCTTC
TRBJ2-1	.	TRBV5-1	TRBD2	CASSLSASGGNEQFF	TGCGCCAGCAGCTTGTCGGCTAGCGGGGGGAATGAGCAGTTCTTC
TRBJ2-4	.	TRBV7-2	.	CASSLMSSAKNIQYF	TGTGCCAGCAGCTTAATGTCCTCAGCCAAAAACATTCAGTACTTC
TRBJ2-7	.	TRBV6-5	.	CASSYSFAPGTYEQYF	TGTGCCAGCAGTTACTCGTTTGCGCCAGGAACCTACGAGCAGTACTTC
TRBJ1-2	.	TRBV3-1/TRBV3-2	.	CASSQDLGVDYGYTF	TGTGCCAGCAGCCAAGATTTAGGGGTGGACTATGGCTACACCTTC
TRBJ1-2	.	TRBV19	TRBD1	CASTPGTGWNYGHTF	TGTGCCAGTACCCCCGGGACAGGCTGGAACTATGGCCACACCTTC
TRBJ2-7	.	TRBV7-2	.	CASSVYYEQYF	TGTGCCAGCAGCGTATACTACGAGCAGTACTTC
TRBJ2-7	.	TRBV6-2/TRBV6-3	TRBD2	CASSPGLVGEQYF	TGTGCCAGCAGCCCCGGACTAGTAGGCGAGCAGTACTTC
TRBJ1-3	.	TRBV19	.	CASSIGQLYSGNTIYF	TGTGCCAGTAGTATAGGACAGCTATACTCTGGAAACACCATATATTTT
TRBJ1-2	.	TRBV19	.	CASTHDRGIANYGYTF	TGTGCCAGTACCCACGACCGGGGGATAGCTAACTATGGCTACACCTTC
TRBJ2-7	few	TRBV19	.	CASSEGFTYEQYF	TGTGCCAGTAGTGAGGGTTTCACCTACGAGCAGTACTTC
TRBJ2-7	.	TRBV19	TRBD2	CATTPTGGIYEQYF	TGTGCCACCACCCCAACGGGGGGTATCTACGAGCAGTACTTC
TRBJ1-1	.	TRBV27	TRBD1	CASTRTGGSLTEAFF	TGTGCCAGCACACGGACAGGGGGCAGTTTGACTGAAGCTTTCTTT
TRBJ2-1	.	TRBV9	TRBD2	CASSVFQAGGRNNEQFF	TGTGCCAGCAGCGTTTTTCAAGCGGGAGGGCGAAATAATGAGCAGTTCTTC
TRBJ2-5	.	TRBV6-5	.	CASSSAGRETQYF	TGTGCCAGCAGTTCGGCAGGGCGAGAGACCCAGTACTTC
TRBJ2-7	.	TRBV6-7	.	CARTTNGVSKYEQYF	TGTGCCCGCACTACTAACGGGGTATCTAAGTACGAGCAGTACTTC
TRBJ1-1	.	TRBV11-1	TRBD1	CASSSRDRGYATEAFF	TGTGCCAGCAGCTCCCGGGACAGGGGATATGCCACTGAAGCTTTCTTT
TRBJ2-1	.	TRBV6-6	TRBD2	CASSTPGGVGLAGGPYNEQFF	TGTGCCAGCAGCACCCCTGGGGGGGTAGGACTAGCGGGAGGGCCCTACAATGAGCAGTTCTTC
TRBJ1-1	.	TRBV11-2	.	CASSLDPGSRTEAFF	TGTGCCAGCAGCTTAGATCCAGGTTCGCGCACTGAAGCTTTCTTT
TRBJ2-3	few	TRBV5-1	.	CASSPKPGTDTQYF	TGCGCCAGCAGCCCAAAGCCGGGGACAGATACGCAGTATTTT
TRBJ1-6	.	TRBV28	.	CASRDFNSPLHF	TGTGCCAGCCGGGACTTTAATTCACCCCTCCACTTT
TRBJ2-3	.	TRBV30	.	CAWRGGASWLYF	TGTGCCTGGAGGGGGGGGGCATCCTGGTTGTATTTT
TRBJ1-5	.	TRBV6-2/TRBV6-3	.	CASSYSTPRQPQHF	TGTGCCAGCAGTTACTCGACACCTCGCCAGCCCCAGCATTTT
TRBJ2-3	.	TRBV4-1	TRBD1	CASSQAGQAITDTQYF	TGCGCCAGCAGCCAAGCCGGACAGGCGATCACAGATACGCAGTATTTT
TRBJ2-7	.	TRBV27	.	CASSHGISHEQYF	TGTGCCAGCAGCCACGGGATCAGCCACGAGCAGTACTTC
TRBJ2-1	.	TRBV5-4	TRBD2	CASSFGLANEQFF	TGTGCCAGCAGCTTCGGACTAGCAAATGAGCAGTTCTTC
TRBJ2-7	.	TRBV6-2/TRBV6-3	TRBD2	CASSSGTSGQQYF	TGTGCCAGCAGCTCCGGGACTAGTGGCCAGCAGTACTTC
TRBJ1-1	.	TRBV4-2	.	CASRQDVSNTEAFF	TGTGCCAGCAGACAGGACGTTTCTAACACTGAAGCTTTCTTT
TRBJ1-1	.	TRBV7-7	.	CASSLAGDTEAFF	TGTGCCAGCAGCTTAGCCGGAGACACTGAAGCTTTCTTT
TRBJ2-3	.	TRBV10-3	TRBD1	CAISESTGGVHTQYF	TGTGCCATCAGTGAGTCGACAGGGGGTGTACATACGCAGTATTTT
TRBJ2-1	.	TRBV11-3	TRBD2	CASSLGELAGGLTEQFF	TGTGCCAGCAGCTTAGGTGAATTAGCGGGAGGACTTACGGAGCAGTTCTTC
TRBJ1-4	.	TRBV28	.	CASSFGGAAGREKLFF	TGTGCCAGCAGTTTTGGGGGGGCGGCGGGTCGGGAAAAACTGTTTTTT
TRBJ2-3	.	TRBV3-1/TRBV3-2	TRBD2	CASSQPTNLAGGTDTQYF	TGTGCCAGCAGCCAACCAACTAATCTAGCGGGGGGAACAGATACGCAGTATTTT
TRBJ2-7	.	TRBV4-1	.	CASSQERSARSYEQYF	TGCGCCAGCAGCCAAGAGAGGTCGGCCCGCTCCTACGAGCAGTACTTC
TRBJ1-2	.	TRBV6-5	.	CASSFIRYTF	TGTGCCAGCAGTTTCATCCGCTACACCTTC
TRBJ1-2	.	TRBV5-1	.	CASSLGGAGGYTF	TGCGCCAGCAGCTTGGGTGGGGCCGGCGGCTACACCTTC
TRBJ2-1	once	TRBV29-1	.	CSVARGREQFF	TGCAGCGTTGCCCGGGGGAGGGAGCAGTTCTTC
TRBJ2-7	.	TRBV30	TRBD2	CAWTKGRTSGGREQYF	TGTGCCTGGACCAAGGGACGGACTAGCGGGGGCCGCGAGCAGTACTTC
TRBJ2-7	once	TRBV18	.	CASSPPSSSYEQYF	TGTGCCAGCTCACCACCCAGTTCGTCCTACGAGCAGTACTTC